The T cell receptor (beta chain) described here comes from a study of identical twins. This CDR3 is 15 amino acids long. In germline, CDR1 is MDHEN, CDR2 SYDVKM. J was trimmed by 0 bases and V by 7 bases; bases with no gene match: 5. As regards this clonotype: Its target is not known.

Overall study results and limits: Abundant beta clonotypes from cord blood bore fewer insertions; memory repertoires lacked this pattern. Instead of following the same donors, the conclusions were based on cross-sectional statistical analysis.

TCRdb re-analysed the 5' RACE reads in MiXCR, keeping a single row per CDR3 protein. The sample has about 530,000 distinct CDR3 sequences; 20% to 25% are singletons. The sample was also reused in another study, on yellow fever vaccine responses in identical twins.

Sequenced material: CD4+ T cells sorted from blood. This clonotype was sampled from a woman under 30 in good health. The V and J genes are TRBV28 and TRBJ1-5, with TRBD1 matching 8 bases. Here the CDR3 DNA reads TGTGCCAGCACCGGACAGGGAAATAGCAATCAGCCCCAGCATTTT. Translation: CASTGQGNSNQPQHF.